This TCR beta chain originates from a study of T cell repertoires in cytomegalovirus infection. Study overall: Signatures in public TCR beta sequences pointed to both CMV infection and matching HLA type. The study, taken as a whole, reports: HLA-C-restricted, CMV-specific TCR beta clonotypes were dominant ex vivo. Identification of carriers of CMV plus the relevant HLA was performed using cumulative public TCR beta family frequency.

The table lists this clonotype with many counts. Its target is not known. TCRdb ran MiXCR on the reads and lists one entry per CDR3 protein. The sample has around 130,000 distinct CDR3 sequences, 8.8% seen once. Germline V CDR1 and CDR2: SGHRS, YFSETQ. The V and J ends lost 0 bases and 0 bases respectively, with 11 bases between them. The CDR3 sequence is 16 residues long. V gene TRBV5-1 combines with J gene TRBJ2-3, with D unresolved. The source material was PBMCs. This receptor was taken from a human donor in good health (CMV status not recorded). Some clones in this sample may be carry-over from other donors' samples. CDR3 DNA sequence: TGCGCCAGCAGCTTGGAGGCGTACCGAAGCACAGATACGCAGTATTTT. Translated: CASSLEAYRSTDTQYF.